This is a list of T cell receptor beta chains from one sample in a study of regulatory T cells in long-lasting Graves disease. MiXCR was run by TCRdb on the multiplex PCR reads, yielding one entry per CDR3 protein. The sample includes 650,000 to 700,000 distinct CDR3 sequences, 25% to 30% of them seen just once. Sequences were derived from peripheral blood mononuclear cells (PBMCs), sampled when the disease was refractory, from a patient treated with antithyroid drugs. These receptors were obtained from a female donor with Graves disease. Both conserved end residues are part of each CDR3. D genes are given only for firm matches. Where a row states a size, it is once, few, many or the class of an expanded clone; other rows omit it.

j_call v_call d_call clone_size cdr3_aa cdr3_nt
TRBJ1-2 TRBV5-1 TRBD1 few CASSTGTGSHGYTF TGCGCCAGCAGCACCGGGACAGGGTCTCACGGCTACACCTTC
TRBJ2-2 TRBV27 - few CASTIQGVSGELFF TGTGCCAGCACCATACAGGGAGTGTCCGGGGAGCTGTTTTTT
TRBJ2-2 TRBV28 TRBD2 few CASSLPPVGGAGAGELFF TGTGCCAGCAGTTTACCTCCCGTCGGGGGGGCAGGGGCCGGGGAGCTGTTTTTT
TRBJ2-7 TRBV12-3/TRBV12-4 TRBD2 once CASSLFVSGRVYEQYF TGTGCCAGCAGTTTATTTGTTAGCGGGAGAGTCTACGAGCAGTACTTC
TRBJ2-7 TRBV2 - few CASMGDFTYEQYF TGTGCCAGCATGGGGGACTTTACCTACGAGCAGTACTTC
TRBJ2-7 TRBV7-3 - few CASSLTRESEQYF TGTGCCAGCAGCTTAACTAGGGAGAGCGAGCAGTACTTC
TRBJ1-2 TRBV15 - few CATSSGTTYGYTF TGTGCCACCAGCAGTGGAACGACATATGGCTACACCTTC
TRBJ1-2 TRBV18 - few CASSPARSQGGGYTF TGTGCCAGCTCACCCGCCCGAAGTCAGGGAGGCGGCTACACCTTC
TRBJ2-5 TRBV7-2 TRBD1 few CASNMGAGGAETQYF TGTGCCAGCAACATGGGGGCAGGGGGCGCAGAGACCCAGTACTTC
TRBJ2-2 TRBV19 TRBD2 - CASSGLAGAMGTGELFF TGTGCCAGTAGTGGACTAGCGGGCGCGATGGGGACCGGGGAGCTGTTTTTT
TRBJ2-2 TRBV19 - - CASSIPQGTGELFF TGTGCCAGTAGTATACCTCAGGGGACCGGGGAGCTGTTTTTT
TRBJ2-7 TRBV5-1 TRBD2 - CASSLVPSGSYEQYF TGCGCCAGCAGCTTGGTACCTAGCGGCTCCTACGAGCAGTACTTC
TRBJ1-2 TRBV7-9 - - CASSLLLRVGYTF TGTGCCAGCAGCTTATTGTTAAGGGTTGGCTACACCTTC
TRBJ1-5 TRBV6-1 - many CASSLSYSNQPQHF TGTGCCAGCAGCCTGAGCTATAGCAATCAGCCCCAGCATTTT
TRBJ1-2 TRBV15 TRBD1 few CATSSGTGVYGYTF TGTGCCACCAGCTCCGGGACAGGGGTCTATGGCTACACCTTC
TRBJ2-1 TRBV6-7 TRBD2 - CASSYSQVAGGSPNEQFF TGTGCCAGCAGTTACTCCCAGGTAGCGGGAGGGTCGCCCAATGAGCAGTTCTTC
TRBJ1-1 TRBV20-1 - few CSAAEGVRGTEAFF TGCAGTGCCGCCGAGGGGGTTAGGGGGACTGAAGCTTTCTTT
TRBJ1-1 TRBV6-5 - - CASSYGGLGTEAFF TGTGCCAGCAGTTATGGGGGGCTGGGCACTGAAGCTTTCTTT
TRBJ2-5 TRBV28 - few CASSDSGAYQETQYF TGTGCCAGCAGTGACAGCGGAGCGTACCAAGAGACCCAGTACTTC
TRBJ1-1 TRBV2 - few CASRGLDFKAFF TGTGCCAGCAGGGGGCTGGATTTCAAAGCTTTCTTT
TRBJ2-7 TRBV20-1 TRBD1 - CSARDLDRGQSYKQYF TGCAGTGCTAGAGATCTAGACAGGGGGCAATCCTACAAGCAGTACTTC
TRBJ1-2 TRBV29-1 - - CSGEEGGSRSYTF TGCAGCGGGGAAGAAGGAGGATCTAGGAGCTACACCTTC
TRBJ1-4 TRBV30 - - CAWRGWGGSYEKLFF TGTGCCTGGAGGGGCTGGGGGGGCTCGTATGAAAAACTGTTTTTT
TRBJ1-6 TRBV6-1 TRBD1 many CASRGQGYSPLHF TGTGCCAGCAGAGGACAGGGGTATTCACCCCTCCACTTT
TRBJ1-2 TRBV5-1 - - CASSLEGGAGYTF TGCGCCAGCAGCTTGGAAGGGGGAGCTGGCTACACCTTC
TRBJ1-2 TRBV10-3 - - CAISDPDYGYTF TGTGCCATCAGCGACCCCGACTATGGCTACACCTTC
TRBJ2-2 TRBV10-3 - - CAISRPGPANDGELFF TGTGCCATCAGTAGACCGGGACCTGCCAACGACGGGGAGCTGTTTTTT
TRBJ1-2 TRBV29-1 - few CSVEEGRAGYGYTF TGCAGCGTTGAGGAAGGCCGCGCCGGCTATGGCTACACCTTC
TRBJ1-1 TRBV5-1 - - CASSLYSLSLMNTEAFF TGCGCCAGCAGCTTGTATTCCCTTAGCCTAATGAACACTGAAGCTTTCTTT